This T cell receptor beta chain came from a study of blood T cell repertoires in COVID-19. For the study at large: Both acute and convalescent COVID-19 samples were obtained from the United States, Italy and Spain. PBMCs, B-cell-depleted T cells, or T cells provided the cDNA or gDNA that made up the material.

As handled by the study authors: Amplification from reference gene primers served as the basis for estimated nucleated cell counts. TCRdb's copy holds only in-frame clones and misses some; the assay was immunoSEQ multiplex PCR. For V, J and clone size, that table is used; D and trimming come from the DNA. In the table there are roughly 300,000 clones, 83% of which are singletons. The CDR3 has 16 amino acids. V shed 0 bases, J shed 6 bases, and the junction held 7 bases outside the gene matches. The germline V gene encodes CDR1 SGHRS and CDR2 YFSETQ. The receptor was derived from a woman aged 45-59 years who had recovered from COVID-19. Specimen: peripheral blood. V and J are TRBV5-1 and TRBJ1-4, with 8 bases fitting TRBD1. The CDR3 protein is CASSLAPETGDEKLFF. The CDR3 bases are TGCGCCAGCAGCTTGGCGCCCGAGACAGGGGATGAAAAACTGTTTTTT.